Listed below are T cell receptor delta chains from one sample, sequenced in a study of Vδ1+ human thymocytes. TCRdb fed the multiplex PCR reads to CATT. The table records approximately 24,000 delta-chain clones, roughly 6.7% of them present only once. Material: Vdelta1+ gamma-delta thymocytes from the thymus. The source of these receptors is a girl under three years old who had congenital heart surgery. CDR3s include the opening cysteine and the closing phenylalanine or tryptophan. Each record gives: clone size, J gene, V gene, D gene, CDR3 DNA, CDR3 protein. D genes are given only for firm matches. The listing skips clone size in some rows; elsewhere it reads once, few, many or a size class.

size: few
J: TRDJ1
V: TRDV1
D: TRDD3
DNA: TGTGCTCTTGGGGAAGTGTACCCGCACTGGGGGATGATCGATAAACTCATCTTT
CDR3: CALGEVYPHWGMIDKLIF

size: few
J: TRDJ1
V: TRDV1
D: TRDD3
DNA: TGTGCTCTTGGGGAACTCGGCGATACTGGGGAAGGCCGCACCGATAAACTCATCTTT
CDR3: CALGELGDTGEGRTDKLIF

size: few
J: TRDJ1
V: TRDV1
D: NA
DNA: TGTGCTCTAGCTGAGAGGTACGCGGACGATAAACTCATCTTT
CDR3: CALAERYADDKLIF

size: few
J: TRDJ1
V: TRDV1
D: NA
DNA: TGTGCTCTTGGGGAACTCGGAGGGGACACCGATAAACTCATCTTT
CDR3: CALGELGGDTDKLIF

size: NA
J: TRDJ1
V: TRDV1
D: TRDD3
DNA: TGTGCTCTTGGGGAAGGGATTTGTACTGGGGATCAACTCTACGATAAACTCATCTTT
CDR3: CALGEGICTGDQLYDKLIF

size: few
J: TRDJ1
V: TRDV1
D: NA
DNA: TGTGCTCTTGGGGAGGGCTGTGGAGTACAAGGGTCCGATAAACTCATCTTT
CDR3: CALGEGCGVQGSDKLIF

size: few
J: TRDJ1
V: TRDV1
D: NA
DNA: TGTGCTCTTGGGGAACCCTCCTACCAGGACACCGATAAACTCATCTTT
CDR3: CALGEPSYQDTDKLIF

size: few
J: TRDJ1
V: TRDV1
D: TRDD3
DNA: TGTGCTCTTGGGGAAGACGCGCTCTGGGGGATATTAGGCACCGATAAACTCATCTTT
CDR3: CALGEDALWGILGTDKLIF

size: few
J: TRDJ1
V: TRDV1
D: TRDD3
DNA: TGTGCTCTTGGGGAATTTTACACAGCCTTCCTCGACACTGGGGGATTAGGCGACACCGATAAACTCATCTTC
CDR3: CALGEFYTAFLDTGGLGDTDKLIF

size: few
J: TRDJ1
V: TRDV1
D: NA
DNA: TGTGCTCTTGGGGGCCTCCCCTTCCGTACCGATAAACTCATCTTT
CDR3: CALGGLPFRTDKLIF

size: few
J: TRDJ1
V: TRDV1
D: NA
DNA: TGTGCTCTTGGGGAAGTCGGGGCCTCCGATAAACTCATCTTT
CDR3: CALGEVGASDKLIF

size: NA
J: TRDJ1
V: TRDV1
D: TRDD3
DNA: TGTGCTCTTGGGCCAAGGTGGGTAAGCCCTTCCCGTACTGGGGGATACAAGAGGGGCCCATACACCGATAAACTCATCTTT
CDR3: CALGPRWVSPSRTGGYKRGPYTDKLIF

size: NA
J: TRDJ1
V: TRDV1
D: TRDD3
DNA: TGTGCTCTTGGGGAACGGAGGGGCCTTCCTGGCTTACTGGGGGATACCCACCATCACGATAAACTCATCTTT
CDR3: CALGERRGLPGLLGDTHHHDKLIF

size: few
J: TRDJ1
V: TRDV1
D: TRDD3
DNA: TGTGCTCTTGGGGAATCCGCCTACCAGGGATACGAATCCGATAAACTCATCTTT
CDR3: CALGESAYQGYESDKLIF

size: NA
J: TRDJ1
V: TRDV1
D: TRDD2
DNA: TGTGCTCTTGGGGAGCCTTCCTACGATCAGGGACCCCGCGGGCTCATCTTT
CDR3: CALGEPSYDQGPRGLIF

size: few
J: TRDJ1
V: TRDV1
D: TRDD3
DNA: TGTGCTCTTGGGGAAGATGAGCCCTACTGGGGGTCTCGGTACACCGATAAACTCATCTTT
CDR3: CALGEDEPYWGSRYTDKLIF

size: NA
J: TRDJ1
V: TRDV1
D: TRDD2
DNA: TGTGCTCTTGGGGAAGGCGGAAAAACTTCCTACCGATGGGATAAACTCATCTTT
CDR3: CALGEGGKTSYRWDKLIF